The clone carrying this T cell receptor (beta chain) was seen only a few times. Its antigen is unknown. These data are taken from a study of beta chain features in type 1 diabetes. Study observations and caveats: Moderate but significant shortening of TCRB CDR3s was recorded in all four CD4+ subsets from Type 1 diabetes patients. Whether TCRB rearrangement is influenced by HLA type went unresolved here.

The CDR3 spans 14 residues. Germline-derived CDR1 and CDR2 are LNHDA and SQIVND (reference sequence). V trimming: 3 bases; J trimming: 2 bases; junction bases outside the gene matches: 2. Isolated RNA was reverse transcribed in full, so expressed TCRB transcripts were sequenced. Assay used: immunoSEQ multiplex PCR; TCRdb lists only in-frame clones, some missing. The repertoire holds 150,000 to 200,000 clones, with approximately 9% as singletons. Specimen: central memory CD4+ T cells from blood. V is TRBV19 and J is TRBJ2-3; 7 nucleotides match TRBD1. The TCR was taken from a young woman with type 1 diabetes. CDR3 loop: CASSIDRVTDTQYF. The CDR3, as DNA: TGTGCCAGTAGTATCGACAGGGTCACAGATACGCAGTATTTT.